The clone carrying this T cell receptor (beta chain) has just a few counts. Its specificity is unknown. TCRdb fed the reads into MiXCR, producing one record per CDR3 protein. This sample has just under 550,000 distinct CDR3 sequences; about 26% occur once, and the top ten carry roughly an eighth. This CDR3 contains 14 residues. Germline loops: CDR1 SGHTA, CDR2 FQGNSA. Between the trimmed V and J ends, which lost 4 bases and 4 bases, there was a span of 13 bases. The data originate from a study of T cell repertoires in cytomegalovirus infection. Points from the study as a whole: Identification of carriers of CMV plus the relevant HLA was achieved through cumulative public TCR beta family frequency. The response measured ex vivo was dominated by TCR beta clonotypes (HLA-C-restricted and CMV-specific).

The sequence was obtained from a human donor in good health (CMV status not recorded). Some clones in this sample may be carry-over from other donors' samples. The chain couples TRBV7-2 to TRBJ1-2, with D possibly being TRBD1 (6 bases). Sequenced: PBMCs. In nucleotides, the CDR3 is TGTGCCAGCAGCTCGTTACAGGGAGGCTATGGCTACACCTTC. This gives the protein CASSSLQGGYGYTF.